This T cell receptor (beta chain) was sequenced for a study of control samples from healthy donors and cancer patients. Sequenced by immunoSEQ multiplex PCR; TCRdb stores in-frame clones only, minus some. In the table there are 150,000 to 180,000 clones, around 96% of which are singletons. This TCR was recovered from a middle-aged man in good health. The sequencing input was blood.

The CDR3 sequence is CASKHQNTEAFF. CDR3 coding DNA: TGTGCCAGTAAGCACCAGAACACTGAAGCTTTCTTT. The chain joins TRBV19 to TRBJ1-1; D remains unclear. CDR3 length equals 12 residues. Between the trimmed V and J ends, which lost 7 bases and 1 base, there was a span of 7 bases. Germline V gene sequence: CDR1 LNHDA, CDR2 SQIVND (reference sequence).